This T cell receptor beta chain was profiled in a study of cytomegalovirus exposure and HLA in healthy donors. Study observations and caveats: Three of the chains that were CMV-associated were confirmed in vitro to be specific for CMV antigens.

The PCR employed 60 Vbeta primers together with 13 Jbeta primers. In the original analysis: The count from a later analysis was roughly 80 million unique TCR beta chains, 9.5 million to 11 million of them shared. Some clones are missing from TCRdb's copy, which holds only in-frame ones; the method was immunoSEQ multiplex PCR. V and J calls and clone size are those listed in that table; D and trimming were worked out from the DNA. The sample contains about 120,000 clones, over 9.5% of which appear only once. Losses at the gene ends were 3 bases for V and 3 bases for J; bases not matched to a gene: 4. This CDR3 comprises 14 residues. Germline lookup yields CDR1 SGHVS and CDR2 FNYEAQ. This clone showed up just a few times. The antigen is undetermined.

V gene TRBV7-6 combines with J gene TRBJ2-7; 8 bases map to TRBD2. This receptor was identified in a woman aged 18-30 years in good health and CMV-seropositive. Sequenced: PBMCs. CDR3 nucleotide sequence: TGTGCCAGCAGCTTTAGCGGGACCGGCTACGAGCAGTACTTC. Translation: CASSFSGTGYEQYF.